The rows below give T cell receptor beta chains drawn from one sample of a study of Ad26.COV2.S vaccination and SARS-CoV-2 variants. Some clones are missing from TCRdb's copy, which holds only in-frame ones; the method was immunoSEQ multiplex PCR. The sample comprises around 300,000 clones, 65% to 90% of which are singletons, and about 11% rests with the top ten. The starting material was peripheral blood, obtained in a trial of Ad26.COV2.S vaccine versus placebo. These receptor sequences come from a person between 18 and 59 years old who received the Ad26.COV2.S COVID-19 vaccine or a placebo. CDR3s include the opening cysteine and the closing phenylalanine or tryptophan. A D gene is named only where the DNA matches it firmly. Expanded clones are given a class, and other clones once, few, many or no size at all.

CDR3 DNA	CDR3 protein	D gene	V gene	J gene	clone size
TGTGCCATCAGTGGTCAGGGTCGCAATGAGCAGTTCTTC	CAISGQGRNEQFF	.	TRBV10-3	TRBJ2-1	.
TGTGCCAGCAGGCAGGGGTACAATGAGCAGTTCTTC	CASRQGYNEQFF	.	TRBV6-5	TRBJ2-1	.
TGTGCCAGCAGTGAACTTAACACTGAAGCTTTCTTT	CASSELNTEAFF	.	TRBV28	TRBJ1-1	once
TGCGCCAGCAGAATGACAGGGCGTCGAGCTTTCTTT	CASRMTGRRAFF	TRBD1	TRBV5-1	TRBJ1-1	.
TGTGCCAGCAGCTGGGGCTCCGGGACAGATAACACCGGGGAGCTGTTTTTT	CASSWGSGTDNTGELFF	TRBD1	TRBV5-6	TRBJ2-2	.
TGTGCCATCAGACAGGGAGGGTATGGCTACACCTTC	CAIRQGGYGYTF	.	TRBV10-3	TRBJ1-2	many
TGTGCCAGTAGTATAGGGAGGAACACTGAAGCTTTCTTT	CASSIGRNTEAFF	.	TRBV19	TRBJ1-1	.
TGTGCCAGCTCACCGACTAGCGGGAAAAATGAGCAGTTCTTC	CASSPTSGKNEQFF	TRBD2	TRBV18	TRBJ2-1	once
TGTGCCAGCTCACTTGGTAACTCCGGGACAGGAGCCGGCTACACCTTC	CASSLGNSGTGAGYTF	TRBD1	TRBV18	TRBJ1-2	.
TGTGCCAGCATGGGGGGGTACGAGCAGTACTTC	CASMGGYEQYF	TRBD2	TRBV28	TRBJ2-7	.